This T cell receptor (beta chain) was obtained from a study of shared clonotypes between healthy human individuals. As processed by the authors: ImmunoSEQ gave junction-only sequences without quality scores, so filtering differed. TCRdb's copy holds only in-frame clones and misses some; the assay was immunoSEQ multiplex PCR. V, J and clone size derive from that table, while D and trimming were established from the DNA sequence. This sample has roughly 850,000 clones; 96% occur once, and the top ten carry about 0.25%. The CDR3 contains 16 residues. V lost 3 bases and J lost 2, with 15 bases in between. CDR1 and CDR2 from the germline V gene are MDHEN and SYDVKM. CD45RO-negative, CCR7-selected cells formed the naive CD8 fraction, which excluded terminally differentiated effector memory CD45RA+ cells. Participating donors were healthy, HIV-negative adults free of recent acute infections or vaccinations.

A single count supports this clone. This chain joins TRBV28 and TRBJ2-3; D unresolved. Sequenced input: naive CD8+ T cells sorted from blood. The clonotype comes from a man aged 25 to 40 in good health. CDR3 region: CASSLGASAHTDTQYF. CDR3 in DNA: TGTGCCAGCAGTTTGGGCGCGTCGGCCCACACAGATACGCAGTATTTT.